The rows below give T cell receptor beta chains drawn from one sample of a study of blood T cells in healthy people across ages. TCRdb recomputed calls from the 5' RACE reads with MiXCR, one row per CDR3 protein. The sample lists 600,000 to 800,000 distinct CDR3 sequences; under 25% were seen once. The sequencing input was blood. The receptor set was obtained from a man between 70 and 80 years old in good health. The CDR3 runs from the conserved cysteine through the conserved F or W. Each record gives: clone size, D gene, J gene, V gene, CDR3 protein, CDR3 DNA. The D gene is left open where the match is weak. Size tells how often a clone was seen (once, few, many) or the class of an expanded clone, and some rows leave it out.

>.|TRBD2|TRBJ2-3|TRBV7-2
CASSTLTSGNPTSTDTQYF
TGTGCCAGCAGCACGCTCACTAGCGGAAATCCTACTAGCACAGATACGCAGTATTTT
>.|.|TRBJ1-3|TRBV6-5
CASQDSTGNTIYF
TGTGCCAGCCAGGATTCGACTGGAAACACCATATATTTT
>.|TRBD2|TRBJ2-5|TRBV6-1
CASSERGGLVVTQYF
TGTGCCAGCAGTGAAAGGGGTGGACTAGTAGTGACCCAGTACTTC
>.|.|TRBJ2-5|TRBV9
CASSGGDLQETQYF
TGTGCCAGCAGCGGGGGGGATCTTCAAGAGACCCAGTACTTC
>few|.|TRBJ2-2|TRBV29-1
CSVDTGSGGELFF
TGCAGCGTTGATACCGGGAGCGGCGGGGAGCTGTTTTTT
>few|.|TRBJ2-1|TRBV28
CASSTYNNEQFF
TGTGCCAGCAGTACGTACAACAATGAGCAGTTCTTC
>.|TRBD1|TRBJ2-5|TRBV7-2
CASSVRAGTAETQYF
TGTGCCAGCAGCGTAAGGGCAGGGACAGCGGAGACCCAGTACTTC
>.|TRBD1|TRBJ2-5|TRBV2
CASSGLQGASQETQYF
TGTGCCAGCAGTGGACTGCAGGGGGCCTCCCAAGAGACCCAGTACTTC
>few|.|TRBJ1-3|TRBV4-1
CASSQEGGRTSGNTIYF
TGCGCCAGCAGCCAAGAAGGTGGGCGGACCTCTGGAAACACCATATATTTT
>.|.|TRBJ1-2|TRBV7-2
CASSLGPAGRYTF
TGTGCCAGCAGCTTAGGGCCAGCAGGGAGGTACACCTTC
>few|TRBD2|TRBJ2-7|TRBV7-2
CARPGLAGYEQYF
TGTGCCAGGCCGGGACTAGCGGGATACGAGCAGTACTTC
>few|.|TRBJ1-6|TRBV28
CASSLTMAKTELLHF
TGTGCCAGCAGTTTAACAATGGCCAAGACGGAACTACTCCACTTT
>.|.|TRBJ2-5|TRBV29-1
CSVEDPLARETQYF
TGCAGCGTTGAGGATCCGCTAGCGAGAGAGACCCAGTACTTC
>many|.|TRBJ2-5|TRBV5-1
CASSLEDTVTMETQYF
TGCGCCAGCAGCTTGGAAGACACCGTGACCATGGAGACCCAGTACTTC
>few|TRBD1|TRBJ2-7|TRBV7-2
CASSSTTGGAYEQYF
TGTGCCAGCAGCTCAACGACAGGGGGCGCCTACGAGCAGTACTTC
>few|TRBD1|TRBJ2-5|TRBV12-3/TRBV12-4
CASSVTGGAETQYF
TGTGCCAGCAGTGTCACAGGGGGCGCAGAGACCCAGTACTTC
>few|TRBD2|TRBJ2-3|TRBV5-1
CASSLLLAGGDTQYF
TGCGCCAGCAGCTTGCTGCTAGCGGGAGGAGATACGCAGTATTTT
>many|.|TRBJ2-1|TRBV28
CASSNLGDYNEQFF
TGTGCCAGCAGTAACTTGGGGGACTACAATGAGCAGTTCTTC
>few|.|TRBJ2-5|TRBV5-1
CASSAGTETQYF
TGCGCCAGCAGCGCCGGGACGGAGACCCAGTACTTC
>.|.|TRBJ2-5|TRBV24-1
CATSDPSRPGEQYF
TGTGCCACCAGTGACCCGTCGCGGCCTGGGGAGCAGTACTTC
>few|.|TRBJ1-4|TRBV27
CASRTVRNEKLFF
TGTGCCAGCAGGACAGTCCGTAATGAAAAACTGTTTTTT
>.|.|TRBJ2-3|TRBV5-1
CASSHGDTASTDTQYF
TGCGCCAGCAGCCACGGGGATACCGCTAGCACAGATACGCAGTATTTT
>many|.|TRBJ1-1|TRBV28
CASSRTVNTEAFF
TGTGCCAGCAGTAGGACAGTGAACACTGAAGCTTTCTTT
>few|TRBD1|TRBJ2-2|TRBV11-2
CASSLTGYTGELFF
TGTGCCAGCAGCCTGACAGGGTACACCGGGGAGCTGTTTTTT
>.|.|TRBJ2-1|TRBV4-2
CASSQDFINEQFF
TGTGCCAGCAGCCAAGATTTCATTAATGAGCAGTTCTTC
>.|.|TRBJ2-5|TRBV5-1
CASSYQGSGETQYF
TGCGCCAGCAGCTATCAGGGGTCGGGAGAGACCCAGTACTTC
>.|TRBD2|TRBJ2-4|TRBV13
CASSSTGLAENIQYF
TGTGCCAGCAGCTCCACCGGGCTAGCGGAAAACATTCAGTACTTC